One sample yielded the 10 T cell receptor beta chains listed below, sequenced in a study of molecular identifiers for immune sequencing clone quantification. A single record per CDR3 protein comes from TCRdb applying MiXCR to the PCR reads. The sample has about 640,000 distinct CDR3 sequences; 15% to 20% are singletons. The sample comprised naive CD8+ T cells from blood, with Jurkat cell RNA spiked in. As for subset: FACS-sorted CD8+CD4-CCR7+CD45RA+ naive T cells. Receptors were obtained from a human donor in good health. Some libraries in this study had Jurkat cell RNA spiked in.

This clonotype has a count of ten or more. The V and J genes are TRBV6-5 and TRBJ1-1, with D perhaps matching TRBD1 (5 bases). Trimming removed 0 bases from V and 2 bases from J, with 10 bases in between. The germline CDR1 and CDR2 sequences are MNHEY and SVGAGI. This CDR3 has 15 amino acids. The CDR3 loop is CASSYSTRGNTEAFF. DNA of the CDR3: TGTGCCAGCAGTTACTCGACGAGGGGTAACACTGAAGCTTTCTTT.

This clonotype occurred many times. The chain recombines TRBV19 with TRBJ2-3; TRBD2 might be the D (6 bases). The V end lost 10 bases, the J end lost 6 bases, and 14 bases lay between the germline ends. Germline V gene lookup returns CDR1 LNHDA and CDR2 SQIVND (reference sequence). The CDR3 spans 12 residues. CDR3 in DNA: TGTGCCACTGGGGGGTCTGGGGATACGCAGTATTTT. Protein: CATGGSGDTQYF.

This clonotype was observed at least ten times. The rearrangement links TRBV29-1 to TRBJ2-3; tentative D call: TRBD1 (6 bases). This CDR3 region has 14 residues. Germline assignment: CDR1 SQVTM and CDR2 ANQGSEA. Trimming shortened V by 6 bases and J by 0 bases, and 13 bases separated the two germline ends. The CDR3, as DNA: TGCAGCGTGGAGACAGGAGCAAGCACAGATACGCAGTATTTT. This encodes CSVETGASTDTQYF.

Comments on this clonotype: One base away lies a much larger clone, so this may be a sequencing read error. The chain carries TRBV7-9 and TRBJ2-3; D might be TRBD1 (6 bases). This CDR3 comprises 15 residues. Germline V gene lookup returns CDR1 SEHNR and CDR2 FQNEAQ (reference sequence). V lost 4 bases and J 4 bases, leaving 15 bases between the germline ends. This CDR3 is CASSSRAAGADTQYF. In DNA form, the CDR3 reads TGTGCCAGCAGCTCCCGGGCCGCAGGGGCAGATACGCAGTATTTT.

The CDR3 loop reads CASSVEGSSGGVRDTQYF. CDR3 nucleotide sequence: TGTGCCAGCAGCGTAGAAGGGTCGAGCGGGGGGGTCCGGGATACGCAGTATTTT. This chain uses TRBV9 with TRBJ2-3; TRBD2 agrees at 10 bases. CDR1 is SGDLS and CDR2 is YYNGEE in the germline V gene. The CDR3 runs 18 residues. After removal of 0 bases from V and 6 bases from J, the junction contained 13 bases not matched to a gene.

This clonotype was picked up many times. The chain links TRBV27 to TRBJ2-7; D is ambiguous. The CDR3 is 16 residues long. Per the germline V gene, CDR1 is MNHEY and CDR2 is SMNVEV (reference sequence). V lost 8 bases, J lost 6 bases, and 26 bases lay in between. CDR3 nucleotides: TGTGCCAGCGCACCGGGTTACCCGCCGGGTCTATCCGAGCAGTACTTC. It specifies CASAPGYPPGLSEQYF.

This clonotype was observed many times. DNA of the CDR3: TGTGCCAGCAGTCCACGGCCCCCACAGGGGTGGCCAGATACGCAGTATTTT. Its translation: CASSPRPPQGWPDTQYF. J is TRBJ2-3 and V is TRBV6-5, with 7 bases aligning to TRBD1. Unmatched junction bases numbered 15, after V lost 5 bases and J lost 4 bases. The CDR3 sequence is 17 residues long. From germline, CDR1 is MNHEY and CDR2 SVGAGI.

In this sample, this clonotype turned up many times. J is TRBJ2-3 and V is TRBV24-1; no reliable D call. This CDR3 is 11 amino acids long. The germline V gene encodes CDR1 KGHDR and CDR2 SFDVKD. Trimming stripped 2 bases from V and 8 bases from J, with 4 bases between. CDR3 nucleotides: TGTGCCACCAGTGATTCCGGTACGCAGTATTTT. This sequence encodes CATSDSGTQYF.

This clonotype was seen repeatedly, ten times or more. The DNA of the CDR3 is TGTGCCAGCAGCCAAGATTTTTGGTTAAATTCACCCCTCCACTTT. Translation: CASSQDFWLNSPLHF. The J gene is TRBJ1-6, the V gene TRBV14, with D unclear. Between the trimmed V and J ends, which lost 0 bases and 7 bases, there was a span of 10 bases. The CDR3 is 15 amino acids. Germline V gives CDR1 SGHDN, CDR2 FVKESK.

The chain uses TRBV28 and TRBJ2-1; 7 bases map to TRBD1. V dropped 2 bases and J dropped 10; count of bases not matched to a gene: 11. The CDR3 contains 15 residues. Germline CDR1 is MDHEN and CDR2 is SYDVKM. The CDR3 bases are TGTGCCAGCAGTTTAATCCTGGCAGGGGGAGAGGAGCAGTTCTTC. This translates into CASSLILAGGEEQFF.